The present entry profiles one TCR beta chain with its context. This sample is drawn from a study of cytomegalovirus exposure and HLA in healthy donors. V was clipped by 5 bases and J by 4 bases; unmatched bases: 4. CDR1 is SGHTA and CDR2 is FQGNSA in the germline V gene. The CDR3 is made up of 15 amino acids. With 60 Vbeta and 13 Jbeta primers, the PCR was carried out. The method was immunoSEQ multiplex PCR; TCRdb's version includes in-frame clones alone and lacks a portion of them. Of 150,000 to 200,000 clones listed, approximately 59% are singletons. Sample: PBMCs. The chain joins TRBV7-2 to TRBJ1-3; 11 nucleotides line up with TRBD1. The clonotype was recovered from a man between 40 and 49 years old in good health and CMV-seronegative. CDR3 protein: CASSRTGGTGNTIYF. In DNA form, the CDR3 reads TGTGCCAGCAGCCGGACAGGGGGCACGGGAAACACCATATATTTT.